This T cell receptor beta chain was found in a study of T cell responses to AZD1222 COVID-19 vaccine. Points from the study as a whole: Donors were largely white British and mainly female; clonal diversity was possibly underestimated. None of the repertoires were sampled until the peak T cell response had passed.

This table comes from immunoSEQ multiplex PCR, and its TCRdb copy is limited to in-frame clones, with some not included. This repertoire shows 95,000 to 120,000 clones, approximately 89% found once; its top ten account for about 3.3%. About this clone itself: What it binds is not known.

CDR3 length equals 12 residues. The V and J ends lost 7 bases and 2 bases respectively, with 12 bases between them. CDR1 is GTSNPN, CDR2 SVGIG, per germline (reference sequence). The clonotype originates from an adult in good health. The source material was peripheral blood, sampled on day 0 of MenACWY control vaccination. V is TRBV30 and J is TRBJ2-7; D call uncertain. The CDR3 region is CASRPQTYEQYF. In DNA form, the CDR3 reads TGTGCCTCGCGGCCACAGACCTACGAGCAGTACTTC.